Listed below are T cell receptor beta chains from one sample, sequenced in a study of shared clonotypes between healthy human individuals. Measured with immunoSEQ multiplex PCR; TCRdb has only the in-frame clones, and not every one. The sample shows around 2.5 million clones, more than 85% of them seen only once. Sequenced sample: naive CD4+ T cells from PBMCs. The receptors were gathered from a man aged 18 to 29 in good health. Some clones in this sample may be carry-over from other donors' samples. CDR3s include the opening cysteine and the closing phenylalanine or tryptophan. The D gene is left open where the match is weak. Only some rows state a clone size, as once, few, many or a class for expanded clones.

size: .; V: TRBV5-5; J: TRBJ1-4; D: .; CDR3: CASSSSGATNEKLFF; DNA: TGTGCCAGCAGCTCCTCAGGGGCAACTAATGAAAAACTGTTTTTT
size: .; V: TRBV5-4; J: TRBJ2-7; D: TRBD2; CDR3: CASSFSQGPGLAAYEQYF; DNA: TGTGCCAGCAGCTTCTCACAGGGCCCGGGACTAGCGGCCTACGAGCAGTACTTC
size: .; V: TRBV29-1; J: TRBJ2-4; D: .; CDR3: CSVVRDPGSKNIQYF; DNA: TGCAGCGTTGTGAGGGACCCTGGGTCCAAAAACATTCAGTACTTC
size: .; V: TRBV4-2; J: TRBJ2-7; D: TRBD1; CDR3: CASSQVLGQGREQYF; DNA: TGTGCCAGCAGCCAAGTATTGGGACAGGGTCGAGAGCAGTACTTC
size: .; V: TRBV15; J: TRBJ2-5; D: TRBD2; CDR3: CATSRADLAGLQETQYF; DNA: TGTGCCACCAGCAGAGCCGACCTAGCGGGGCTACAAGAGACCCAGTACTTC
size: .; V: TRBV19; J: TRBJ2-3; D: .; CDR3: CASTLTDTDTQYF; DNA: TGTGCCAGTACCTTGACTGACACAGATACGCAGTATTTT
size: .; V: TRBV20-1; J: TRBJ2-7; D: .; CDR3: CSAPITYEQYF; DNA: TGCAGTGCTCCTATTACCTACGAGCAGTACTTC
size: .; V: TRBV4-3; J: TRBJ1-1; D: TRBD1; CDR3: CASSPLRGPEAFF; DNA: TGCGCCAGCAGCCCCCTCAGGGGGCCTGAAGCTTTCTTT
size: .; V: TRBV27; J: TRBJ2-3; D: TRBD2; CDR3: CASSDTSGSYHTQYF; DNA: TGTGCCAGCAGCGATACTAGCGGGAGTTATCATACGCAGTATTTT
size: once; V: TRBV28; J: TRBJ1-2; D: TRBD1; CDR3: CASTPGTGGNYGYTF; DNA: TGTGCCAGCACTCCCGGGACAGGGGGCAACTATGGCTACACCTTC
size: .; V: TRBV5-4; J: TRBJ2-5; D: .; CDR3: CASSTGHSPETQYF; DNA: TGTGCCAGCAGCACGGGACATTCCCCAGAGACCCAGTACTTC
size: .; V: TRBV5-6; J: TRBJ2-1; D: TRBD1; CDR3: CASSSTGTANNEQFF; DNA: TGTGCCAGCAGCAGCACCGGGACAGCAAACAATGAGCAGTTCTTC
size: .; V: TRBV9; J: TRBJ2-5; D: .; CDR3: CASSVAHWKLLLEETQYF; DNA: TGTGCCAGCAGCGTAGCCCATTGGAAACTTCTGTTGGAAGAGACCCAGTACTTC
size: .; V: TRBV2; J: TRBJ1-2; D: .; CDR3: CASRPDTVWDGYTF; DNA: TGTGCCAGCAGGCCGGACACCGTTTGGGATGGCTACACCTTC
size: once; V: TRBV28; J: TRBJ1-1; D: .; CDR3: CASIRGLGTEAFF; DNA: TGTGCCAGCATCAGGGGACTGGGGACTGAAGCTTTCTTT
size: .; V: TRBV10-3; J: TRBJ1-2; D: .; CDR3: CALSDGIYGYTF; DNA: TGTGCCTTGTCGGACGGCATCTATGGCTACACCTTC
size: .; V: TRBV15; J: TRBJ2-7; D: .; CDR3: CATSRDRESRARYEQYF; DNA: TGTGCCACCAGCAGAGATCGGGAGAGTCGTGCCCGCTACGAGCAGTACTTC
size: .; V: TRBV25-1; J: TRBJ2-4; D: .; CDR3: CASRDPWDQNIQYF; DNA: TGTGCCAGCAGGGACCCATGGGACCAAAACATTCAGTACTTC
size: .; V: TRBV5-1; J: TRBJ2-3; D: .; CDR3: CASSFTGPQPGDTQYF; DNA: TGCGCCAGCAGCTTTACCGGGCCTCAACCGGGAGATACGCAGTATTTT
size: few; V: TRBV7-2; J: TRBJ1-1; D: .; CDR3: CASSFLNTEAFF; DNA: TGTGCCAGCAGCTTCCTGAACACTGAAGCTTTCTTT
size: .; V: TRBV28; J: TRBJ1-1; D: .; CDR3: CASSLWGNTEAFF; DNA: TGTGCCAGCAGTTTATGGGGGAACACTGAAGCTTTCTTT
size: .; V: TRBV5-5; J: TRBJ2-3; D: TRBD1; CDR3: CASSFGQGTDTQYF; DNA: TGTGCCAGCAGCTTCGGACAGGGAACAGATACGCAGTATTTT
size: .; V: TRBV30; J: TRBJ1-5; D: TRBD1; CDR3: CAWSPGGTGMQPQHF; DNA: TGTGCCTGGAGTCCGGGGGGGACAGGGATGCAGCCCCAGCATTTT
size: .; V: TRBV28; J: TRBJ1-5; D: .; CDR3: CASSFPGDSNQPQHF; DNA: TGTGCCAGCAGTTTTCCGGGGGATAGCAATCAGCCCCAGCATTTT
size: .; V: TRBV7-6; J: TRBJ2-5; D: TRBD1; CDR3: CASSLIPGQRGETQYF; DNA: TGTGCCAGCAGCTTAATACCGGGACAGAGGGGGGAGACCCAGTACTTC
size: .; V: TRBV5-1; J: TRBJ2-3; D: .; CDR3: CASSPWQGRTDTQYF; DNA: TGCGCCAGCAGCCCTTGGCAGGGTAGAACAGATACGCAGTATTTT
size: .; V: TRBV28; J: TRBJ1-4; D: TRBD1; CDR3: CASRYRGGNEKLFF; DNA: TGTGCCAGCAGGTACAGGGGCGGAAATGAAAAACTGTTTTTT
size: .; V: TRBV11-2; J: TRBJ2-7; D: TRBD2; CDR3: CASRKIAGGTSYEQYF; DNA: TGTGCCAGCAGGAAAATAGCGGGAGGCACCTCCTACGAGCAGTACTTC
size: .; V: TRBV6-1; J: TRBJ2-1; D: .; CDR3: CATTGTSTHEQFF; DNA: TGTGCCACTACGGGAACTAGTACCCATGAGCAGTTCTTC
size: once; V: TRBV6-6; J: TRBJ2-7; D: TRBD1; CDR3: CASSNRDRSYEQYF; DNA: TGTGCCAGCAGTAACCGGGACAGGTCCTACGAGCAGTACTTC
size: .; V: TRBV5-1; J: TRBJ1-2; D: TRBD1; CDR3: CASSLQTADRAGYTF; DNA: TGCGCCAGCAGCCTACAAACGGCGGACAGGGCTGGCTACACCTTC
size: .; V: TRBV18; J: TRBJ2-7; D: .; CDR3: CASSPSGAYRPYEQYF; DNA: TGTGCCAGCTCACCGTCTGGTGCCTATCGACCCTACGAGCAGTACTTC
size: once; V: TRBV13; J: TRBJ2-3; D: TRBD2; CDR3: CASSLFISRLAGVRTDTQYF; DNA: TGTGCCAGCAGCTTATTTATTAGTCGGCTAGCGGGAGTGAGGACAGATACGCAGTATTTT
size: .; V: TRBV19; J: TRBJ1-5; D: .; CDR3: CASSIGRVQGNQPQHF; DNA: TGTGCCAGTAGTATTGGCAGGGTTCAGGGCAATCAGCCCCAGCATTTT
size: .; V: TRBV5-1; J: TRBJ2-5; D: TRBD1; CDR3: CASSLSRDRGETQYF; DNA: TGCGCCAGCAGCTTAAGCCGGGACAGGGGAGAGACCCAGTACTTC